The following is a TCR beta chain sequence with its context. The antigen is unknown. This specimen belongs to a study of T cell responses to AZD1222 COVID-19 vaccine. The study's findings and limits: There were mostly white British donors and more females than males, and clonal diversity was possibly underestimated. Nearly half of unique spike-specific TCRs reportedly avoided B.1.351 and B.1.1.7 mutated regions. There were vaccine-associated CD4 TCRs across spike, dominant at 160-218 and 743-854. Two AZD1222 doses significantly raised spike-specific TCR breadth and depth over controls.

The table came from immunoSEQ multiplex PCR; TCRdb's copy has only in-frame clones and leaves some out. The table includes 130,000 or so clones, around nine tenths detected once. This CDR3 has 12 amino acids. The V segment lost 1 base and the J segment 12 bases; nucleotides outside the gene matches: 2. The V call is TRBV12-3 or TRBV12-4, the J call TRBJ1-2, with TRBD1 matching 10 bases. The material was peripheral blood, obtained on day 0 of MenACWY control vaccination. This receptor was identified in an adult in good health. The CDR3 sequence: CASSLGTGGNTF. The DNA for the CDR3 is TGTGCCAGCAGTTTAGGGACAGGGGGAAACACCTTC.